This T cell receptor beta chain stems from a study of blood T cells in healthy people across ages. Broader study findings: It was not possible, with unsorted PBMCs, to conclusively compare naive and antigen-experienced cells. Both higher diversity and more naive CD4+ cells marked long-lived donors when set against aged donors.

This clonotype was counted a few times. No antigen is known for it. The CDR3 totals 15 residues. CDR1 is LGHNA and CDR2 is YNFKEQ in the germline V gene. V was cut by 4 bases and J by 3 bases, with 14 bases left in between. Primed by a sample-barcoded 5' primer and a J-beta primer mix, a second PCR proceeded for 7 to 11 cycles. A single record per CDR3 protein comes from TCRdb applying MiXCR to the 5' RACE reads. Of 750,000 to 850,000 distinct CDR3 sequences detected, roughly 25% appear once; the ten largest clones hold under 4.5%. The same sample was also studied in work on T cells of mothers and their children. That work contributes: A few mothers and their six children, all healthy Caucasians, donated. The study obtained over 9.5 million TCR beta CDR3 reads per mother and a few million per child.

Material: blood. The chain recombines TRBV4-2 with TRBJ2-3, with a possible D match to TRBD2 (6 bases). This clonotype originated in a boy younger than 18 in good health. CDR3 coding DNA: TGTGCCAGCAGCCCCGCGGGAACGGTGACAGATACGCAGTATTTT. It translates to CASSPAGTVTDTQYF.